The TCR beta chain described here comes from a study of shared clonotypes between healthy human individuals. The authors split each subset's genomic DNA evenly across several immunoSEQ plates. The repertoire was sequenced with immunoSEQ multiplex PCR; TCRdb's copy has only in-frame clones and lacks some. Of around 980,000 clones in the sample, about four fifths are singletons; the top ten hold 0.6% to 0.7%. Overall study findings and caveats: Having only a few donors restricted how much genetic and exposure-history diversity was captured.

Germline CDR1 and CDR2: SGHNT and YENEEA. The CDR3 runs 13 residues. Notes on this clone: The antigen remains unidentified. Mismatch with germline at one junction end may stem from a read error.

J is TRBJ1-1 and V is TRBV11-3; D remains unclear. This sequence originates from a man aged 18 to 35 in good health. Some clones in this sample may be carry-over from other donors' samples. Material for sequencing was memory CD4+ T cells from PBMCs. Noted subset: CD45RA-negative fraction. DNA of the CDR3: TGTGTCAGCAGCTTAGGGTCCCCCACTGAAGCTTTCTTT. Protein: CVSSLGSPTEAFF. Supplemented by reference TRBV11-3 and TRBJ1-1, the full variable domain reads EAGVVQSPRYKIIEKKQPVAFWCNPISGHNTLYWYLQNLGQGPELLIRYENEEAVDDSQLPKDRFSAERLKGVDSTLKIQPAELGDSAVYLCVSSLGSPTEAFFGQGTRLTVV.